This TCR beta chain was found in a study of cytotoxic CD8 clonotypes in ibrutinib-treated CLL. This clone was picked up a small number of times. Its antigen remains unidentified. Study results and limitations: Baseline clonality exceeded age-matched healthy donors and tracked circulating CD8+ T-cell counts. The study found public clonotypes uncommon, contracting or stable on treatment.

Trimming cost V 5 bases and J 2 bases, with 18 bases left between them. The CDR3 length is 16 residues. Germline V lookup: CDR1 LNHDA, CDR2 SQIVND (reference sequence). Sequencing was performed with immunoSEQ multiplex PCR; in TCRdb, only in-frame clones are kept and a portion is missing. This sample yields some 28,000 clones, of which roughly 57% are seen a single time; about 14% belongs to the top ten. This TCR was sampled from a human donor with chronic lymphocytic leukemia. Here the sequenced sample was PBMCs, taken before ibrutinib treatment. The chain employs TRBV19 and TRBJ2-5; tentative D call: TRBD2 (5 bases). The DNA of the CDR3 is TGTGCCAGTAGTCCCGGGGTGGGTCGGCGACAAGAGACCCAGTACTTC. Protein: CASSPGVGRRQETQYF.